The next 16 T cell receptor beta chains were all read from a single sample in a study of cytomegalovirus exposure and HLA in healthy donors. It was with 60 Vbeta and 13 Jbeta primers that the PCR ran. The protocol was immunoSEQ multiplex PCR, while the TCRdb copy is restricted to in-frame clones and leaves out a portion. The data show more than 65,000 clones, around 79% seen once. Sequences were obtained from PBMCs. Every receptor here comes from a female donor in good health and CMV-seronegative.

This clone was detected once. The chain couples TRBV9 to TRBJ2-2; 7 nucleotides agree with TRBD2. Germline lookup yields CDR1 SGDLS and CDR2 YYNGEE. Losses at the gene ends were 2 bases for V and 3 bases for J; bases not matched to a gene: 4. The CDR3 covers 15 residues. CDR3 DNA: TGTGCCAGCAGCGTGTCTGGGGGGGACACCGGGGAGCTGTTTTTT. As protein: CASSVSGGDTGELFF.

V and J are TRBV19 and TRBJ2-6; 7 nucleotides match TRBD1. CDR3 size: 17 residues. CDR1 LNHDA and CDR2 SQIVND come from the germline V gene (reference sequence). V dropped 6 bases and J dropped 2; count of bases not matched to a gene: 10. CDR3 bases: TGTGCCAGTAGCGAGACAGGGACCTTAGCTGGGGCCAACGTCCTGACTTTC. It translates to CASSETGTLAGANVLTF. Full variable domain (missing parts from reference TRBV19 and TRBJ2-6): DGGITQSPKYLFRKEGQNVTLSCEQNLNHDAMYWYRQDPGQGLRLIYYSQIVNDFQKGDIAEGYSVSREKKESFPLTVTSAQKNPTAFYLCASSETGTLAGANVLTFGAGSRLTVL.

The rearrangement joins TRBV4-2 to TRBJ2-3, with D possibly being TRBD1 (5 bases). CDR1 is LGHNA, CDR2 YNFKEQ, per germline. The length of the CDR3 is 14 residues. The V end lost 1 base, the J end lost 3 bases, and 8 bases lay between the germline ends. The CDR3 bases are TGTGCCAGCAGCCAAGGACAGAGTACAGATACGCAGTATTTT. This gives the protein CASSQGQSTDTQYF.

This clone was recorded a few times. The gene calls are TRBV28 and TRBJ2-1, with D perhaps matching TRBD1 (6 bases). V was shortened by 6 bases and J by 0 bases, with 6 bases between the two germline ends. CDR1 is MDHEN, CDR2 SYDVKM, per germline. CDR3 length: 13 amino acids. Here the CDR3 reads CASRGGSYNEQFF. The DNA for the CDR3 is TGTGCCAGCAGAGGGGGCTCCTACAATGAGCAGTTCTTC.

The V gene is TRBV10-1, the J gene TRBJ2-3; 7 nucleotides line up with TRBD1. Germline V CDR1 and CDR2: WNHNN, SYGVQD (reference sequence). The CDR3 consists of 13 residues. V shed 4 bases, J shed 6 bases, and the junction held 4 bases outside the gene matches. CDR3 loop: CASSGGQSDTQYF. CDR3 coding DNA: TGCGCCAGCAGTGGGGGACAGTCTGATACGCAGTATTTT.

The chain recombines TRBV6-1 with TRBJ2-7; 9 nucleotides align to TRBD2. J gave up 6 bases and V 4 bases, and 10 bases lay outside the gene matches. CDR3 size: 15 residues. Germline V gene sequence: CDR1 MNHNS, CDR2 SASEGT. The CDR3 nucleotides read TGTGCCAGCAGTGGTAAAGTAGCGGGGGCCCTCGAGCAGTACTTC. This sequence encodes CASSGKVAGALEQYF.

This chain joins TRBV4-3 and TRBJ1-6; D ambiguous. V was clipped by 0 bases and J by 0 bases, with 9 bases between them. CDR3 length equals 17 residues. The V gene's germline CDR1 is LGHNA and CDR2 YSLEER. DNA of the CDR3: TGCGCCAGCAGCCAAGAGTGGAGCCTCTCCTATAATTCACCCCTCCACTTT. The encoded protein is CASSQEWSLSYNSPLHF.

The chain recombines TRBV4-1 with TRBJ2-7, with D possibly matching TRBD1 (5 bases). This CDR3 contains 14 residues. The germline gives CDR1 MGHRA, CDR2 YSYEKL. The ends were cut back, 3 bases at V and 3 bases at J, with 12 bases in the middle. The CDR3 loop is CASSHQGTSYEQYF. The CDR3, as DNA: TGCGCCAGCAGCCACCAGGGAACCAGCTACGAGCAGTACTTC.

V usage is TRBV4-1 and J usage is TRBJ1-5; D possibly corresponds to TRBD1 (5 bases). The CDR3 spans 15 residues. CDR1 MGHRA and CDR2 YSYEKL come from the germline V gene. V was pared by 1 base and J by 4 bases, with 11 bases between. The CDR3 loop reads CASSQGEGQNQPQHF. In nucleotides, the CDR3 is TGCGCCAGCAGCCAAGGGGAGGGGCAAAATCAGCCCCAGCATTTT.

The chain uses TRBV5-6 and TRBJ2-7, with D possibly TRBD2 on 7 matching bases. Germline lookup yields CDR1 SGHDT and CDR2 YYEEEE. The CDR3 spans 15 residues. Trimming left V 0 bases short and J 5 bases short, with 15 bases between. The CDR3 region is CASSLGGGGLNEQYF. CDR3 sequence (DNA): TGTGCCAGCAGCTTGGGGGGAGGGGGGCTCAACGAGCAGTACTTC.

This clone was found a few times. The CDR3 region is CASRVAGKLYGYTF. DNA for the CDR3: TGTGCCAGCAGGGTAGCAGGGAAGCTCTATGGCTACACCTTC. The chain is built from TRBV28 and TRBJ1-2, with D perhaps matching TRBD1 (5 bases). CDR3 size: 14 residues. From germline, CDR1 is MDHEN and CDR2 SYDVKM. The V and J ends lost 6 bases and 4 bases respectively, with 15 bases between them.

The chain carries TRBV13 and TRBJ2-2, with 13 bases that match TRBD2. The CDR3 is made up of 17 amino acids. The germline CDR1 and CDR2 sequences are PRHDT and FYEKMQ (reference sequence). V trimming: 5 bases; J trimming: 2 bases; junction bases outside the gene matches: 5. This CDR3 is CASSLRTSGSNTGELFF. DNA of the CDR3: TGTGCCAGCAGCCTCCGGACTAGCGGGAGCAACACCGGGGAGCTGTTTTTT.

This chain connects TRBV5-6 to TRBJ2-2, with 9 bases fitting TRBD1. Germline values: CDR1 SGHDT, CDR2 YYEEEE. J lost 5 bases, V lost 1 base, and 6 bases had no gene match. This CDR3 is built from 16 residues. The CDR3 spells CASSLQATGGTGELFF. The CDR3, as DNA: TGTGCCAGCAGCTTGCAGGCGACAGGGGGAACCGGGGAGCTGTTTTTT.

The chain links TRBV21-1 to TRBJ1-6; the table gives TRBD1 as D, unverified against the DNA. TRBV21-1 is designated a pseudogene. CDR3 size: 18 residues. The CDR3 DNA is TGTGCCAGCAGCCCCGGGACAGGAGGTAAGTCCTATAATTCACCCCTCCACTTT. This encodes CASSPGTGGKSYNSPLHF.

The chain couples TRBV5-1 to TRBJ2-3, with 11 bases that match TRBD2. Trimming cost V 4 bases and J 6 bases; bases outside gene matches: 7. This CDR3 is built from 15 residues. CDR1 is SGHRS and CDR2 is YFSETQ in the germline V gene. The CDR3 DNA reads TGCGCCAGCAGCGCGACTAGCGGGGTAACTGATACGCAGTATTTT. Encoded protein: CASSATSGVTDTQYF.

The chain employs TRBV23-1 and TRBJ2-7; 10 positions agree with TRBD2. TRBV23-1 is reported as an ORF; its role is uncertain. After removal of 3 bases from V and 3 bases from J, the junction contained 8 bases not matched to a gene. The CDR3 totals 16 residues. The CDR3 is CASSHLGLAEYYEQYF. DNA for the CDR3: TGCGCCAGCAGTCACCTCGGACTAGCGGAATACTACGAGCAGTACTTC.